The sequence of this T cell receptor beta chain was determined in a study of neurological immune-mediated disorders. Study-wide results and caveats: None of the CDR3 amino acid sequences found in expanded clones was shared across subjects. This suggests that the TCR-beta repertoires were private in all groups. The highest TCR clonal expansion occurred in HTLV-1-associated myelopathy; multiple sclerosis fell below healthy controls.

This clonotype showed up many times. Its antigen is not known. Indicated time point: longitudinal time-point 2. Healthy control participants comprised blood bank volunteers in Maryland, USA. Unsorted libraries were generated from 2 million PBMCs. These cells had been stored in RNAlater at -80 C. TCRdb processed the 5' RACE reads anew with MiXCR; each CDR3 protein has one entry. The sample lists fewer than 70,000 distinct CDR3 sequences; more than 8% were seen once. The CDR3 is 14 residues long. V gave up 1 base and J gave up 11 bases; unmatched junction bases: 7. Material for sequencing was PBMCs. The receptor was isolated from a man younger than 45 in good health. The rearrangement links TRBV12-3 or TRBV12-4 to TRBJ1-5, with 8 bases aligning to TRBD1. The CDR3 loop reads CASSLGAGGQTQHF. The CDR3 region has the DNA TGTGCCAGCAGTTTAGGGGCAGGGGGCCAGACCCAGCATTTT.